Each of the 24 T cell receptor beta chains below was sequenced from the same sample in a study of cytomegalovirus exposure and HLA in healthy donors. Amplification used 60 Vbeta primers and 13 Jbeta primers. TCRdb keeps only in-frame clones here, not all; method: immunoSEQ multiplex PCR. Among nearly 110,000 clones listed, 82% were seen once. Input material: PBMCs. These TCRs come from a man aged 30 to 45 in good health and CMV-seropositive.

The CDR3 spells CASSLDWNRPTSTNYGYTF. The CDR3 region has the DNA TGTGCCAGCAGCTTAGACTGGAACAGGCCCACTTCCACTAACTATGGCTACACCTTC. J is TRBJ1-2 and V is TRBV7-8, with a tentative D call TRBD1 (5 bases). This CDR3 spans 19 amino acids. V was shortened by 1 base and J by 0 bases, with 21 bases between the two germline ends. Germline V gene data show CDR1 as SGHVS and CDR2 as FQNEAQ.

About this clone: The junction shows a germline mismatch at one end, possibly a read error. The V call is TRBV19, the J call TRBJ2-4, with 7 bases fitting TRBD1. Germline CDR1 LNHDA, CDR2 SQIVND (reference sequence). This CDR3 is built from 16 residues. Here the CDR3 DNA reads TGTGCCAGTAGTGCCATACAGGGGTGGGCCAAAAACAGTCAGTACTTC. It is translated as CASSAIQGWAKNSQYF.

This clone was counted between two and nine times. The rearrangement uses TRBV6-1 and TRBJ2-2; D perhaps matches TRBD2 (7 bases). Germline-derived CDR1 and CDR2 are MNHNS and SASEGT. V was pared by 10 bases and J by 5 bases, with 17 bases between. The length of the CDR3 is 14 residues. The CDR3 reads CATLKGGETGELFF. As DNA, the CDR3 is TGTGCCACATTAAAAGGGGGGGAGACCGGGGAGCTGTTTTTT.

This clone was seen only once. In DNA, the CDR3 is TGCAGCGCCGGGACAGGGTTCACTGAAGCTTTCTTT. This sequence encodes CSAGTGFTEAFF. The chain combines TRBV29-1 with TRBJ1-1, with TRBD1 matching 9 bases. The V and J ends lost 7 bases and 4 bases, in that order; junction bases with no gene match: 4. CDR1 is SQVTM, CDR2 ANQGSEA, per germline. The CDR3 sequence is 12 residues long.

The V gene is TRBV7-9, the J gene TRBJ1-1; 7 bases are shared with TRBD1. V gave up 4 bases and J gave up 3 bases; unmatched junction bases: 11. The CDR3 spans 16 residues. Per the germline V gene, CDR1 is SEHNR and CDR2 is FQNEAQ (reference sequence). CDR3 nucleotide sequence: TGTGCCAGCAGCTCAAGGGGGCGCAGCGCTGACACTGAAGCTTTCTTT. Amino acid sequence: CASSSRGRSADTEAFF.

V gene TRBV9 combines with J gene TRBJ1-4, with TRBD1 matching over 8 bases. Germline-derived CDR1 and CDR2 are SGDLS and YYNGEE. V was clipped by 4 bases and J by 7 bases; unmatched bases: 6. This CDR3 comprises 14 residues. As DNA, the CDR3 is TGTGCCAGCAGCCCCGGACAGGGTCTTGAAAAACTGTTTTTT. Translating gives CASSPGQGLEKLFF. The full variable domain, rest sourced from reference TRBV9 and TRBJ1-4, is DSGVTQTPKHLITATGQRVTLRCSPRSGDLSVYWYQQSLDQGLQFLIQYYNGEERAKGNILERFSAQQFPDLHSELNLSSLELGDSALYFCASSPGQGLEKLFFGSGTQLSVL.

This CDR3 is CASSLVTDTEAFF. CDR3 DNA sequence: TGTGCCAGCAGCTTAGTTACAGACACTGAAGCTTTCTTT. The rearrangement joins TRBV7-2 to TRBJ1-1; D gene ambiguous. There are 13 residues in the CDR3. CDR1 is SGHTA, CDR2 FQGNSA, per germline. The V gene lost 1 base and the J gene lost 3 bases, with 6 bases spanning the gap.

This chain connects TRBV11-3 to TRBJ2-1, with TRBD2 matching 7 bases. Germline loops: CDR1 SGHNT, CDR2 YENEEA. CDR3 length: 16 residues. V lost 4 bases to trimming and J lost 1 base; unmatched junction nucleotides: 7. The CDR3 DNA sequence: TGTGCCAGCAGCTACATGGGCGGGGGTTCCTACAATGAGCAGTTCTTC. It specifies CASSYMGGGSYNEQFF. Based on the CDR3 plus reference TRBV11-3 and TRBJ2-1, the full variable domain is EAGVVQSPRYKIIEKKQPVAFWCNPISGHNTLYWYLQNLGQGPELLIRYENEEAVDDSQLPKDRFSAERLKGVDSTLKIQPAELGDSAVYLCASSYMGGGSYNEQFFGPGTRLTVL.

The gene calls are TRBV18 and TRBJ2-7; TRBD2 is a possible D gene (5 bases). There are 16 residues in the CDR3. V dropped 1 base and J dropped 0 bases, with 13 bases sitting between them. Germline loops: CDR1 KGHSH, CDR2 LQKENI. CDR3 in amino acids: CASSPQEVTSSYEQYF. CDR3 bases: TGTGCCAGCTCACCACAGGAGGTGACGAGCTCCTACGAGCAGTACTTC. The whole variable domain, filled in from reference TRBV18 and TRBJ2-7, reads NAGVMQNPRHLVRRRGQEARLRCSPMKGHSHVYWYRQLPEEGLKFMVYLQKENIIDESGMPKERFSAEFPKEGPSILRIQQVVRGDSAAYFCASSPQEVTSSYEQYFGPGTRLTVT.

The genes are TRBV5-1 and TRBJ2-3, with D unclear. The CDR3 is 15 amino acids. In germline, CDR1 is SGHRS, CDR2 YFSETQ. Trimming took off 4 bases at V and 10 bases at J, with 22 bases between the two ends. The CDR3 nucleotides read TGCGCCAGCAGCGCCGGCGGTGACTTTCCCTTTTCGCAGTATTTT. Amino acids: CASSAGGDFPFSQYF.

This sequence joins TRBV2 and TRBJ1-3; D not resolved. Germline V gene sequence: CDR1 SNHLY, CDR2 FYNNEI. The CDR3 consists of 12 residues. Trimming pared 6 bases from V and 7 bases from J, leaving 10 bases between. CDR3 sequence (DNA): TGTGCCAGCAGGGGAGATTCGAACACCATATATTTT. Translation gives CASRGDSNTIYF.

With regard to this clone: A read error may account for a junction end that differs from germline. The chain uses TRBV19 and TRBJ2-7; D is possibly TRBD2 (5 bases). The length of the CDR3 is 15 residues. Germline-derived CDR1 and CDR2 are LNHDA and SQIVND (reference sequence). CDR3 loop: CAGSIGEGEGYEQYF. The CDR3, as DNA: TGTGCCGGTAGTATCGGTGAGGGAGAAGGCTACGAGCAGTACTTC.

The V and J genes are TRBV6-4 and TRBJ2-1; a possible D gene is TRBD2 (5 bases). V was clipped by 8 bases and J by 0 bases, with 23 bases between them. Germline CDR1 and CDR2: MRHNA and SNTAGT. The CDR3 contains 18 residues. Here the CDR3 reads CASPLCGFPGGSYNEQFF. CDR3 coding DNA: TGTGCCAGCCCGCTCTGCGGGTTCCCGGGTGGCTCCTACAATGAGCAGTTCTTC.

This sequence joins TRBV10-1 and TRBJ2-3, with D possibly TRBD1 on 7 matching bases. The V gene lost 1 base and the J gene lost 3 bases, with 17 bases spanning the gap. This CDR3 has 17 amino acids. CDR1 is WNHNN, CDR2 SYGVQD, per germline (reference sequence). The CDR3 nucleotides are TGCGCCAGCAGTGAGTGGAGGGGGCGACGTGGGACAGATACGCAGTATTTT. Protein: CASSEWRGRRGTDTQYF.

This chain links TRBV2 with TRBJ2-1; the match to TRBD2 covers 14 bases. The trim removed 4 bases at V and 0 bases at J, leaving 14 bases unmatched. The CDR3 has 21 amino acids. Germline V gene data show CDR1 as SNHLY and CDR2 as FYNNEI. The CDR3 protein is CASSVGPGLAGVESSYNEQFF. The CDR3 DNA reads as TGTGCCAGCAGTGTCGGGCCGGGACTAGCGGGGGTGGAGAGCTCCTACAATGAGCAGTTCTTC.

CDR3 sequence: CASGGYTEAFF. The CDR3 nucleotides are TGTGCCAGTGGAGGTTACACTGAAGCTTTCTTT. The rearrangement uses TRBV19 and TRBJ1-1; D is undetermined. CDR3 length: 11 amino acids. V lost 8 bases and J lost 3, with 7 bases in between. Germline CDR1 is LNHDA and CDR2 is SQIVND (reference sequence).

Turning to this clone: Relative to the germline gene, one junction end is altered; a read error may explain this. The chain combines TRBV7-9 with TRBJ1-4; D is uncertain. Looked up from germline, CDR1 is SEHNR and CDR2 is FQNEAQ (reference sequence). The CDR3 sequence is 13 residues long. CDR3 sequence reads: CSSSSPSGEKLFF. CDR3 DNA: TGTTCCAGCAGCTCCCCTTCGGGGGAAAAACTGTTTTTT.

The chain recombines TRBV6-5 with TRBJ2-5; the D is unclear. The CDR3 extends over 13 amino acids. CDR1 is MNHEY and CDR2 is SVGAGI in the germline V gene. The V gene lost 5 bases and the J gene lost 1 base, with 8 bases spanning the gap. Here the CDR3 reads CASSPRFQETQYF. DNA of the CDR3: TGTGCCAGCAGTCCCAGGTTCCAAGAGACCCAGTACTTC.

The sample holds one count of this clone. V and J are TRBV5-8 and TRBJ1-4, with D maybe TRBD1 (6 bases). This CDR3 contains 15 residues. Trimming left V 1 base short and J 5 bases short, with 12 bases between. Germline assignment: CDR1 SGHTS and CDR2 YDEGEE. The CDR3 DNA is TGTGCCAGCAGCTTGAAAAACCAGGGGAATGAAAAACTGTTTTTT. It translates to CASSLKNQGNEKLFF.

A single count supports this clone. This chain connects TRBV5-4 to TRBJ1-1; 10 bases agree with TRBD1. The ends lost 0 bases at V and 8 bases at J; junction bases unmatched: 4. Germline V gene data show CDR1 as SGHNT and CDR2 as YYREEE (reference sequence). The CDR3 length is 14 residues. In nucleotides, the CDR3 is TGTGCCAGCAGCTTGGAGGGACAGGGGCGAGAAGCTTTCTTT. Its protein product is CASSLEGQGREAFF.

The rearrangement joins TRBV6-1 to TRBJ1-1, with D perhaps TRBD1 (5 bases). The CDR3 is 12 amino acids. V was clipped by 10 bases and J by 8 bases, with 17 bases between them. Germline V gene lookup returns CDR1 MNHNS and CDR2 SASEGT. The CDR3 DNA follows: TGTGCCACCTTAGACAGAAGAGACGAAGCTTTCTTT. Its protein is CATLDRRDEAFF.

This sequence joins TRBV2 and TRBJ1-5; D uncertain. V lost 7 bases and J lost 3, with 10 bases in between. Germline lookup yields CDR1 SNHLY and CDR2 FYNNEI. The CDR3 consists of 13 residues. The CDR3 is CASKTETNQPQHF. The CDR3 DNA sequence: TGTGCCAGCAAAACAGAGACCAATCAGCCCCAGCATTTT. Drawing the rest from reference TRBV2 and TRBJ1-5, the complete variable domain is EPEVTQTPSHQVTQMGQEVILRCVPISNHLYFYWYRQILGQKVEFLVSFYNNEISEKSEIFDDQFSVERPDGSNFTLKIRSTKLEDSAMYFCASKTETNQPQHFGDGTRLSIL.

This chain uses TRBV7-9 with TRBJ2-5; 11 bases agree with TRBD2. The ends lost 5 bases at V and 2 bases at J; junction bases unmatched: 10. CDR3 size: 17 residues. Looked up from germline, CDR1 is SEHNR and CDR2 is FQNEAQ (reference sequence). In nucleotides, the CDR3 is TGTGCCAGCAGCCTAATAATAGCGGGGGGGGGACAAGAGACCCAGTACTTC. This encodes CASSLIIAGGGQETQYF.

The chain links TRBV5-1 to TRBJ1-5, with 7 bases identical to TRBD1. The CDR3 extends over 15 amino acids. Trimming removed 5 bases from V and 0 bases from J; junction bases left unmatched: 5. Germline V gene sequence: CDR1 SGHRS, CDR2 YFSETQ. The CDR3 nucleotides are TGCGCCAGCAGGGGGACAGCGGATAGCAATCAGCCCCAGCATTTT. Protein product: CASRGTADSNQPQHF.